These 32 T cell receptor beta chains originate from one sample sequenced in a study of shared T cell receptors in the human thymus. The data were produced by immunoSEQ multiplex PCR, yet TCRdb's version contains in-frame clones alone and is incomplete. The table shows approximately 490,000 clones, with 75% to 85% occurring only once. These data were also reused for a study on human thymus T cells.

Material: thymocytes. These receptors all come from a boy younger than two with a congenital heart defect.

This chain uses TRBV5-1 with TRBJ2-4; 9 bases align to TRBD2. The germline V gene encodes CDR1 SGHRS and CDR2 YFSETQ. Trimming at V came to 0 bases and at J to 0 bases, leaving 10 bases not matched to a gene. This CDR3 region has 19 residues. CDR3 DNA: TGCGCCAGCAGCTTGGCCTCGCGGGAGGGGCGTCGAGCCAAAAACATTCAGTACTTC. Its translation is CASSLASREGRRAKNIQYF.

The rearrangement joins TRBV29-1 to TRBJ2-7, with 8 bases that match TRBD1. The CDR3 has 14 residues. V shed 2 bases and J 7 bases; nucleotides not matched to a gene: 10. Germline V gives CDR1 SQVTM, CDR2 ANQGSEA. CDR3 residues: CSVETRQGQWEQYF. The CDR3 region has the DNA TGCAGCGTTGAAACGAGACAGGGGCAGTGGGAGCAGTACTTC.

This rearrangement joins TRBV9 to TRBJ2-1; 7 bases agree with TRBD2. This CDR3 is 15 amino acids long. Trimming cost V 3 bases and J 2 bases; bases outside gene matches: 5. Germline V gene data show CDR1 as SGDLS and CDR2 as YYNGEE. The CDR3 reads CASSGGGITYNEQFF. The DNA for the CDR3 is TGTGCCAGCAGCGGGGGAGGGATAACCTACAATGAGCAGTTCTTC.

The V gene is TRBV7-3, the J gene TRBJ2-2; TRBD1 is a possible D gene (6 bases). Trimming shortened V by 5 bases and J by 4 bases, and 14 bases separated the two germline ends. The CDR3 consists of 15 residues. From germline, CDR1 is SGHTA and CDR2 FQGTGA. In DNA, the CDR3 is TGTGCCAGCAGCCCAAGGGGGACGTCCACCGGGGAGCTGTTTTTT. This gives the protein CASSPRGTSTGELFF.

This clone was detected a few times. The chain has TRBV4-1 and TRBJ2-7, with D possibly matching TRBD1 (5 bases). CDR1 and CDR2 from the germline V gene are MGHRA and YSYEKL. The CDR3 length is 15 residues. Deletions cut 0 bases from V and 0 bases from J, with 9 bases between. CDR3 loop: CASSQDTDSSYEQYF. As DNA, the CDR3 is TGCGCCAGCAGCCAAGATACCGACAGCTCCTACGAGCAGTACTTC.

The V and J genes are TRBV11-2 and TRBJ2-5; D might be TRBD2 (6 bases). The V gene's germline CDR1 is SGHAT and CDR2 FQNNGV. The ends were cut back, 5 bases at V and 2 bases at J, with 18 bases in the middle. The CDR3 length is 16 residues. This CDR3 is CASSPPGDWGQETQYF. The CDR3 nucleotides read TGTGCCAGCAGCCCCCCGGGGGATTGGGGGCAAGAGACCCAGTACTTC.

V and J are TRBV30 and TRBJ1-5; 10 bases are a match to TRBD1. The CDR3 is 19 residues long. CDR1 and CDR2 (germline): GTSNPN, SVGIG (reference sequence). V gave up 2 bases and J gave up 0 bases; unmatched junction bases: 13. The CDR3 loop reads CAWSKHWDRGMHSNQPQHF. In DNA, the CDR3 is TGTGCCTGGAGTAAACACTGGGACAGGGGAATGCATAGCAATCAGCCCCAGCATTTT.

This chain joins TRBV18 and TRBJ1-2; 7 bases align to TRBD1. Unmatched junction bases numbered 2, after V lost 3 bases and J lost 1 base. CDR1 is KGHSH and CDR2 is LQKENI in the germline V gene. The CDR3 sequence is 14 residues long. The CDR3 sequence is CASSPQGGNYGYTF. The CDR3 DNA is TGTGCCAGCTCACCCCAGGGGGGTAACTATGGCTACACCTTC.

The chain recombines TRBV25-1 with TRBJ2-7, with 9 nucleotides matching TRBD1. The V gene end was trimmed by 6 bases and the J gene end by 3 bases; junction bases not matched to a gene: 12. This CDR3 comprises 16 residues. The germline CDR1 and CDR2 sequences are MGHDK and SYGVNS. The DNA of the CDR3 is TGTGCCAGCAGCCAACCCCCGGGACAGGGAGACTACGAGCAGTACTTC. This gives the protein CASSQPPGQGDYEQYF.

The chain is built from TRBV7-9 and TRBJ2-2, with D possibly matching TRBD2 (5 bases). The CDR3 totals 17 residues. The V gene's germline CDR1 is SEHNR and CDR2 FQNEAQ (reference sequence). The V gene lost 1 base and the J gene lost 2 bases, with 14 bases spanning the gap. In DNA, the CDR3 is TGTGCCAGCAGCTTAGAATCGGGGTTATCCAACACCGGGGAGCTGTTTTTT. Translated: CASSLESGLSNTGELFF.

The chain carries TRBV25-1 and TRBJ1-1; 8 bases map to TRBD1. Germline CDR1 reads MGHDK; CDR2 reads SYGVNS. Unmatched junction bases numbered 7, after V lost 3 bases and J lost 1 base. This CDR3 spans 16 amino acids. CDR3 sequence: CASSDRPGQENTEAFF. CDR3 nucleotide sequence: TGTGCCAGCAGTGATCGCCCGGGACAGGAGAACACTGAAGCTTTCTTT.

The genes are TRBV14 and TRBJ2-7; 9 positions match TRBD2. Losses at the gene ends were 6 bases for V and 1 base for J; bases not matched to a gene: 16. Germline V gene data show CDR1 as SGHDN and CDR2 as FVKESK. The CDR3 is 18 residues long. The CDR3 sequence is CASSLTSGIGFSSYEQYF. CDR3 DNA sequence: TGTGCCAGCAGTCTGACTAGCGGCATCGGCTTTTCTTCCTACGAGCAGTACTTC.

The chain uses TRBV4-3 and TRBJ2-3; unclear D gene. Trimming pared 4 bases from V and 0 bases from J, leaving 11 bases between. CDR1 is LGHNA and CDR2 is YSLEER in the germline V gene. This CDR3 has 15 amino acids. The CDR3 DNA reads as TGCGCCAGCAGCCCCTCGAATCGGAGCACAGATACGCAGTATTTT. This translates into CASSPSNRSTDTQYF.

The chain recombines TRBV14 with TRBJ1-1, with 9 positions matching TRBD1. Germline V gene data show CDR1 as SGHDN and CDR2 as FVKESK. The trim removed 1 base at V and 8 bases at J, leaving 2 bases unmatched. The CDR3 totals 13 residues. The CDR3 protein is CASSQGGQGEAFF. The CDR3 DNA reads as TGTGCCAGCAGCCAAGGGGGACAGGGCGAAGCTTTCTTT. Looking up the rest from reference TRBV14 and TRBJ1-1 gives the full variable domain: EAGVTQFPSHSVIEKGQTVTLRCDPISGHDNLYWYRRVMGKEIKFLLHFVKESKQDESGMPNNRFLAERTGGTYSTLKVQPAELEDSGVYFCASSQGGQGEAFFGQGTRLTVV.

V usage is TRBV5-6 and J usage is TRBJ2-3; 9 nucleotides match TRBD2. The J segment lost 6 bases and the V segment lost 4 bases, leaving 18 bases of the junction unmatched. The CDR3 has 18 residues. CDR1 and CDR2 from the germline V gene are SGHDT and YYEEEE. CDR3 nucleotides: TGTGCCAGCAGCCCTGGGACTAGCTCAGGGGCAGCTGGGGATACGCAGTATTTT. Its protein is CASSPGTSSGAAGDTQYF.

The rearrangement links TRBV19 to TRBJ2-5, with 10 bases aligning to TRBD1. V dropped 11 bases and J dropped 4; count of bases not matched to a gene: 10. In germline, CDR1 is LNHDA, CDR2 SQIVND (reference sequence). The CDR3 is 14 residues long. The CDR3: CAADRDRGGETQYF. The CDR3 DNA is TGTGCCGCCGACCGGGACAGGGGTGGAGAGACCCAGTACTTC.

This chain uses TRBV9 with TRBJ2-7, with 8 bases lining up with TRBD2. After removal of 2 bases from V and 4 bases from J, the junction contained 8 bases not matched to a gene. Per germline, CDR1 SGDLS and CDR2 YYNGEE. The CDR3 contains 15 residues. CDR3 nucleotide sequence: TGTGCCAGCAGCGTGGCGGGAGGCCGGGGTTACGAGCAGTACTTC. This gives the protein CASSVAGGRGYEQYF.

This clone was observed a handful of times. The rearrangement uses TRBV6-6 and TRBJ2-5; 9 bases agree with TRBD1. The CDR3 contains 14 residues. Germline V lookup: CDR1 MNHNY, CDR2 SVGAGI (reference sequence). After removal of 6 bases from V and 6 bases from J, the junction contained 8 bases not matched to a gene. The CDR3 nucleotides read TGTGCCAGCAGACTGGACAGGGGTGCAAAGACCCAGTACTTC. This sequence encodes CASRLDRGAKTQYF.

The chain carries TRBV6-4 and TRBJ2-1, with TRBD2 matching over 8 bases. This CDR3 has 12 amino acids. Germline values: CDR1 MRHNA, CDR2 SNTAGT. The V and J ends lost 3 bases and 9 bases, in that order; junction bases with no gene match: 1. CDR3 sequence (DNA): TGTGCCAGCAGTGATCGGGGGGGTGAGCAGTTCTTC. Its protein is CASSDRGGEQFF.

The rearrangement links TRBV7-3 to TRBJ2-6; TRBD2 matches at 13 bases. The CDR3 covers 19 residues. The J segment lost 2 bases and the V segment lost 1 base, leaving 5 bases of the junction unmatched. Germline lookup yields CDR1 SGHTA and CDR2 FQGTGA. The CDR3 region has the DNA TGTGCCAGCAGCTTAAGGACTAGCGGGAGAGTAGCTGGGGCCAACGTCCTGACTTTC. Its protein product is CASSLRTSGRVAGANVLTF.

The rearrangement joins TRBV10-1 to TRBJ2-7; 9 bases fit TRBD1. The CDR3 has 14 amino acids. Germline lookup yields CDR1 WNHNN and CDR2 SYGVQD (reference sequence). The junction had 4 bases not matched to a gene; V was cut back by 7 bases and J by 0 bases. CDR3 sequence reads: CASKDRGSSYEQYF. Here the CDR3 DNA reads TGCGCCAGCAAGGACAGGGGAAGCTCCTACGAGCAGTACTTC.

The chain couples TRBV27 to TRBJ1-5; D may be TRBD1 (6 bases). The V and J ends lost 2 bases and 8 bases respectively, with 16 bases between them. The CDR3 runs 15 residues. Germline V gene lookup returns CDR1 MNHEY and CDR2 SMNVEV (reference sequence). The CDR3 bases are TGTGCCAGCAGTTTAACAGGGCCCGGGAGGGAGCCCCAGCATTTT. Its translation is CASSLTGPGREPQHF.

This clone was picked up a small number of times. The chain combines TRBV28 with TRBJ1-4; 8 bases line up with TRBD1. CDR3 length: 15 amino acids. Unmatched junction bases numbered 3, after V lost 3 bases and J lost 3 bases. Germline V CDR1 and CDR2: MDHEN, SYDVKM. In DNA form, the CDR3 reads TGTGCCAGCAGTTTGACAGGGGTCGCTAATGAAAAACTGTTTTTT. Its translation: CASSLTGVANEKLFF.

The chain links TRBV6-4 to TRBJ2-3; 10 bases are shared with TRBD2. Per the germline V gene, CDR1 is MRHNA and CDR2 is SNTAGT. This CDR3 spans 16 amino acids. Trimming took 0 bases from V and 6 from J; bases not matched to a gene: 6. DNA of the CDR3: TGTGCCAGCAGTGACTCGAGCGGGAGGGCCTTGGATACGCAGTATTTT. Its translation is CASSDSSGRALDTQYF.

The chain has TRBV13 and TRBJ1-2, with 9 bases identical to TRBD1. With 5 bases clipped from V and 8 bases from J, the junction kept 21 bases outside the gene matches. CDR1 and CDR2 (germline): PRHDT, FYEKMQ (reference sequence). This CDR3 spans 18 amino acids. The CDR3, as DNA: TGTGCCAGCAGCGAAACCGCATCCCCCCGGGACAGGGTAAGAGGCTACACCTTC. It is translated as CASSETASPRDRVRGYTF. Complete variable domain (other parts from reference TRBV13 and TRBJ1-2): AAGVIQSPRHLIKEKRETATLKCYPIPRHDTVYWYQQGPGQDPQFLISFYEKMQSDKGSIPDRFSAQQFSDYHSELNMSSLELGDSALYFCASSETASPRDRVRGYTFGSGTRLTVV.

The gene calls are TRBV27 and TRBJ1-1, with 7 bases fitting TRBD1. The CDR3 spans 17 residues. Per the germline V gene, CDR1 is MNHEY and CDR2 is SMNVEV (reference sequence). J was trimmed by 2 bases and V by 5 bases; bases with no gene match: 14. The CDR3 coding sequence is TGTGCCAGCAGTCCGGGGACAGAGAACGTACTAAACACTGAAGCTTTCTTT. Translated: CASSPGTENVLNTEAFF.

This rearrangement joins TRBV30 to TRBJ2-7; tentatively, D is TRBD1 (6 bases). The CDR3 consists of 13 residues. V dropped 3 bases and J dropped 1 base, with 10 bases sitting between them. CDR1 is GTSNPN and CDR2 is SVGIG in the germline V gene (reference sequence). CDR3 nucleotide sequence: TGTGCCTGGAGGGGGGACAAGTCCTACGAGCAGTACTTC. This gives the protein CAWRGDKSYEQYF.

This chain joins TRBV4-3 and TRBJ2-7, with D perhaps TRBD2 (5 bases). CDR3 size: 15 residues. Trimming shortened V by 2 bases and J by 2 bases, and 13 bases separated the two germline ends. CDR1 is LGHNA, CDR2 YSLEER, per germline. CDR3 sequence reads: CASSQSPGIAYEQYF. The CDR3 nucleotides are TGCGCCAGCAGCCAATCACCGGGGATAGCCTACGAGCAGTACTTC.

The CDR3, as DNA: TGCGCCAGCAGCCACGACAGGGTGAATTCTGATACGCAGTATTTT. Its translation is CASSHDRVNSDTQYF. This chain connects TRBV4-3 to TRBJ2-3; the match to TRBD1 covers 7 bases. Trimming removed 3 bases from V and 6 bases from J; junction bases left unmatched: 9. The CDR3 extends over 15 amino acids. Germline lookup yields CDR1 LGHNA and CDR2 YSLEER.

The rearrangement links TRBV5-6 to TRBJ2-7; a possible D gene is TRBD1 (5 bases). The ends were cut back, 1 base at V and 6 bases at J, with 14 bases in the middle. The CDR3 is made up of 14 amino acids. CDR1 is SGHDT and CDR2 is YYEEEE in the germline V gene. The CDR3 protein is CASSLSQGEVEQYF. The DNA for the CDR3 is TGTGCCAGCAGCTTGAGCCAGGGCGAGGTCGAGCAGTACTTC.

V and J are TRBV28 and TRBJ2-4; 8 bases agree with TRBD1. V lost 6 bases and J lost 0; bases outside the gene matches: 10. The CDR3 totals 17 residues. CDR1 is MDHEN, CDR2 SYDVKM, per germline. DNA for the CDR3: TGTGCCAGCAGCCTTGGACAGGGACTCGTAGCCAAAAACATTCAGTACTTC. Protein: CASSLGQGLVAKNIQYF. The full variable domain, completed using reference TRBV28 and TRBJ2-4, is DVKVTQSSRYLVKRTGEKVFLECVQDMDHENMFWYRQDPGLGLRLIYFSYDVKMKEKGDIPEGYSVSREKKERFSLILESASTNQTSMYLCASSLGQGLVAKNIQYFGAGTRLSVL.

The gene calls are TRBV20-1 and TRBJ1-2; 8 bases map to TRBD1. The CDR3 runs 10 residues. Germline values: CDR1 DFQATT, CDR2 SNEGSKA (reference sequence). DNA of the CDR3: TGCAGGGGAACAGGGGGTGGCTACACCTTC. Protein: CRGTGGGYTF.